This is a list of T cell receptor beta chains from one sample in a study of breast tumors, draining lymph nodes, adjacent tissues. TCRdb used MiXCR to reprocess the multiplex PCR reads, holding one entry per CDR3 protein. In the table there are about 16,000 distinct CDR3 sequences, around 47% of which are singletons. Source material: tumor-adjacent breast tissue. The source of these receptors is a female donor with breast cancer. Some clones in this sample may be carry-over from other donors' samples. The CDR3 runs from the conserved cysteine through the conserved F or W. The order of the fields is V gene, J gene, CDR3 protein.

TRBV11-2	TRBJ1-2	CASSFNRGYGYTF
TRBV9	TRBJ2-7	CASSVGGDDYEQYF
TRBV6-2/TRBV6-3	TRBJ1-4	CASSHSGFGEKLFF
TRBV5-1	TRBJ2-3	CASSLDRPTDTQYF
TRBV7-2	TRBJ2-7	CASSLAPRGEQYF
TRBV24-1	TRBJ1-2	CATSVTGGGYTF
TRBV6-5	TRBJ2-5	CASSYQRGLQGTQHF
TRBV12-3/TRBV12-4	TRBJ2-1	CASSFRPYNEQFF
TRBV5-1	TRBJ2-7	CASSFYICSAWTSGNPLYEQYF
TRBV20-1	TRBJ2-1	CSARDLVAGVLNEQFF
TRBV5-8	TRBJ2-7	CASRSMTSGTLGQYF
TRBV2	TRBJ2-3	CASSARSGTGEAADSTDTQYF
TRBV9	TRBJ1-6	CASSTTGGNSPLHF
TRBV5-1	TRBJ2-7	CASSLVAYTYEQYF
TRBV14	TRBJ2-3	CASSQVGASTDTQYF
TRBV5-6	TRBJ1-3	CASSFYICSARAGTGVSGNTIYF
TRBV2	TRBJ2-3	CASSVGSPVHSDTQYF
TRBV7-7	TRBJ2-2	CASSLVRFQNTGELFF
TRBV20-1	TRBJ1-5	CSAIGHSNQPQHF
TRBV7-2	TRBJ2-7	CASSPRTGAREQYF
TRBV10-2	TRBJ2-7	CASSLSRGQDEQYF
TRBV6-2/TRBV6-3	TRBJ2-7	CASSLSTGSYEQYF
TRBV6-6	TRBJ2-1	CASSYSKVGGRVRNEQFF
TRBV7-3	.	CASSFSSGGRDTQHF
TRBV20-1	TRBJ1-2	CSAGLTEGDYGYTF
TRBV2	TRBJ1-4	CATTTWDRARPQELFF
TRBV15	TRBJ2-1	CATSSWTSGRLNEQFF
TRBV24-1	TRBJ2-5	CATSDPSPGEGKTQYF
TRBV10-2	TRBJ1-6	CASSESKRGGSPLHF
TRBV7-8	TRBJ1-6	CASSLGTGNSPLHF
TRBV20-1	TRBJ2-3	CSASRGLGATDTQYF
TRBV6-5	TRBJ2-1	CASRRDQANNEQFF
TRBV11-2	TRBJ2-3	CASSSRDTQYF
TRBV7-9	TRBJ2-3	CASHTGGTDTQYF
TRBV12-3/TRBV12-4	TRBJ2-3	CASTSGTSGGDTQYF
TRBV5-1	TRBJ1-3	CASSFDSQSSGNTIYF
TRBV6-2/TRBV6-3	TRBJ2-3	CASGADRRVDTQCF
TRBV7-6	TRBJ2-5	CASSRMSETQYF
TRBV20-1	TRBJ2-3	CSAPNSFGRDTQYF
TRBV3-1	TRBJ1-6	CASSQGPSYNSPLHF
TRBV5-1	TRBJ2-3	CASSGGAHGTQYF
TRBV12-3/TRBV12-4	TRBJ2-1	CASSSKRESYNEQFF
TRBV12-3/TRBV12-4	TRBJ1-5	CASSLDGTYQETQHF
TRBV2	TRBJ1-1	CASSSGGLTEAFF
TRBV29-1	TRBJ2-7	CSVRGSYEQYF
TRBV13	TRBJ2-3	CASRDRGSTDTQYF
TRBV18	TRBJ2-6	CASSKGQGGSGANVLTF
TRBV4-3	TRBJ2-2	CASRNHKNTGELFF
TRBV24-1	TRBJ2-3	CATSETTGAHTQYF
TRBV6-4	TRBJ2-7	CTSRHGTGPSEQYF
TRBV12-3/TRBV12-4	TRBJ1-2	CASSFGPLTGRTF